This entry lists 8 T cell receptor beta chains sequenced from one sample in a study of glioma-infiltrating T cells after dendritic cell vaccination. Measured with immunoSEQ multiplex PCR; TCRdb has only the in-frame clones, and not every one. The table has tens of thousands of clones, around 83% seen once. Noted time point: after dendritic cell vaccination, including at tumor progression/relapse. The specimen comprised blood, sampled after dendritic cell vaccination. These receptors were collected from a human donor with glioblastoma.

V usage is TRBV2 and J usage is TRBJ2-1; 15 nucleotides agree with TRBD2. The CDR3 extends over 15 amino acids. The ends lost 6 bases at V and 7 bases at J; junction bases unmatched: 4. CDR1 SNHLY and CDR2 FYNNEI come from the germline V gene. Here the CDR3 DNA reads TGTGCCAGCAGACGCGGGACTAGCGGGGGGAATGAGCAGTTCTTC. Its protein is CASRRGTSGGNEQFF.

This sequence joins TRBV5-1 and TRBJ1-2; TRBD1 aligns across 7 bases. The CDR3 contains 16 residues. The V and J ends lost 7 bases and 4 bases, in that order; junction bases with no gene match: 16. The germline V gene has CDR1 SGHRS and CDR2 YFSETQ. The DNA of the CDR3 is TGCGCCAGCGCTCCCCTAGTACAGGGGTTAGGCTATGGCTACACCTTC. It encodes CASAPLVQGLGYGYTF. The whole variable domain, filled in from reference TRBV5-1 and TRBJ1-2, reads KAGVTQTPRYLIKTRGQQVTLSCSPISGHRSVSWYQQTPGQGLQFLFEYFSETQRNKGNFPGRFSGRQFSNSRSEMNVSTLELGDSALYLCASAPLVQGLGYGYTFGSGTRLTVV.

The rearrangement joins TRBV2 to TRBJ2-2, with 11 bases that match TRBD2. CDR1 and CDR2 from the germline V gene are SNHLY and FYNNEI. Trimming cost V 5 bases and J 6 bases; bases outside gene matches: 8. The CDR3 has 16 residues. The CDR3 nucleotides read TGTGCCAGCAGTCTACTAGCGGGGGAGGGATCCGGGGAGCTGTTTTTT. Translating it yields CASSLLAGEGSGELFF. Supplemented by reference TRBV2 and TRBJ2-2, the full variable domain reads EPEVTQTPSHQVTQMGQEVILRCVPISNHLYFYWYRQILGQKVEFLVSFYNNEISEKSEIFDDQFSVERPDGSNFTLKIRSTKLEDSAMYFCASSLLAGEGSGELFFGEGSRLTVL.

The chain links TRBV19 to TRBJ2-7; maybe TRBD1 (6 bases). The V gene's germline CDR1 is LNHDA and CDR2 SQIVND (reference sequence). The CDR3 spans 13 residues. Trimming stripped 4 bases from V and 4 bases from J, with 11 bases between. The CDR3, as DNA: TGTGCCAGTAGTAGAGGGGGACGGTACGAGCAGTACTTC. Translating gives CASSRGGRYEQYF.

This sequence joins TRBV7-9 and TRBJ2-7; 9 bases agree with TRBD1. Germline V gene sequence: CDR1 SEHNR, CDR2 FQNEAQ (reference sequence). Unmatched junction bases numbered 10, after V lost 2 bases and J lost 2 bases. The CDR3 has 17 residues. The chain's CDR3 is CASSLSRDRVVPYEQYF. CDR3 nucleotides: TGTGCCAGCAGCTTATCCCGGGACAGGGTAGTACCCTACGAGCAGTACTTC.

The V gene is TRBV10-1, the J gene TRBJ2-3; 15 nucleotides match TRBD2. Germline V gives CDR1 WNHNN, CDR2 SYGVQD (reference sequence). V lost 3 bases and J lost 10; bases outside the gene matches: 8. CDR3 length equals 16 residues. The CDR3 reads CASSDHRTSGGAAQYF. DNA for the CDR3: TGCGCCAGCAGTGATCACAGGACTAGCGGGGGGGCCGCGCAGTATTTT.

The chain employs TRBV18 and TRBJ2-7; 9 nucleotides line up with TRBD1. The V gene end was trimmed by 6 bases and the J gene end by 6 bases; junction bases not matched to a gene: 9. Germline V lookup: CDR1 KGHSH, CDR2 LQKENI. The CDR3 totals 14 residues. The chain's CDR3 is CASSLGQGVSEQYF. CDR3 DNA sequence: TGTGCCAGCTCGCTGGGACAGGGCGTGTCCGAGCAGTACTTC.

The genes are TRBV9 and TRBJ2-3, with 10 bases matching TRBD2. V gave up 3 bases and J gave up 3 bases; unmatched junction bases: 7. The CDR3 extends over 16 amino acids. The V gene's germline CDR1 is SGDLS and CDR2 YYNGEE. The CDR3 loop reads CASSAQRGGRTDTQYF. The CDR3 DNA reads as TGTGCCAGCAGCGCTCAGCGGGGGGGCCGAACAGATACGCAGTATTTT.